Listed below are T cell receptor beta chains from one sample, sequenced in a study of type 1 regulatory T cells. TCRdb independently ran MiXCR on the reads; one entry per CDR3 protein. Of tens of thousands of distinct CDR3 sequences detected, 55% to 65% appear once; the ten largest clones hold 1.5% to 2%. No cognate antigen is known for these TCRs. The sample taken for sequencing was cultured non-Tr1 T cells, either the whole culture or a sorted T cell fraction (not recorded which). These TCRs come from a human donor in good health. Both conserved end residues are part of each CDR3. The order of the fields is D gene, clone size, J gene, V gene, CDR3 DNA, CDR3 protein. A D gene is named only where the DNA matches it firmly. For some rows the clone size is stated as once, few or many, or as a class when expanded; others skip it.

D gene: -
clone size: few
J gene: TRBJ1-5
V gene: TRBV7-2
CDR3 DNA: TGTGCCAGCAGCTTAGGGAAGGGCAATCAGCCCCAGCATTTT
CDR3 protein: CASSLGKGNQPQHF

D gene: TRBD2
clone size: -
J gene: TRBJ2-3
V gene: TRBV5-1
CDR3 DNA: TGCGCCAGCAGCTTGGGCGCGGGAGCCCCCACAGATACGCAGTATTTT
CDR3 protein: CASSLGAGAPTDTQYF

D gene: TRBD1
clone size: few
J gene: TRBJ2-7
V gene: TRBV6-6
CDR3 DNA: TGTGCCAGCAGCGACGGGACAGGCGGCTCCTACGAGCAGTACTTC
CDR3 protein: CASSDGTGGSYEQYF

D gene: TRBD2
clone size: -
J gene: TRBJ2-3
V gene: TRBV4-2
CDR3 DNA: TGTGCCAGCAGTAATATAGGACTAGCGGGAGGAGGAGATACGCAGTATTTT
CDR3 protein: CASSNIGLAGGGDTQYF

D gene: -
clone size: few
J gene: TRBJ2-7
V gene: TRBV7-2
CDR3 DNA: TGTGCCAGCAGCAGAGCAGGTACCTACGAGCAGTACTTC
CDR3 protein: CASSRAGTYEQYF

D gene: -
clone size: -
J gene: TRBJ2-1
V gene: TRBV6-1
CDR3 DNA: TGTGCCAGCAGCGAAGAGATCTGGTTCACGCGGTTCTTC
CDR3 protein: CASSEEIWFTRFF

D gene: TRBD1
clone size: once
J gene: TRBJ2-5
V gene: TRBV6-1
CDR3 DNA: TGTGCCCGTGGACAGGGGGCTGGGGAGACCCAGTACTTC
CDR3 protein: CARGQGAGETQYF

D gene: -
clone size: -
J gene: TRBJ1-2
V gene: TRBV7-8
CDR3 DNA: TGTGCCAGCAGCTTAATAAAGGGCCTCTTAATAGAGCGGGACTATGGCTACACCTTC
CDR3 protein: CASSLIKGLLIERDYGYTF

D gene: TRBD2
clone size: -
J gene: TRBJ2-2
V gene: TRBV2
CDR3 DNA: TGTGCCAGCAGTCGGGGGGAGGCGAACACCGGGGAGCTGTTTTTT
CDR3 protein: CASSRGEANTGELFF

D gene: TRBD2
clone size: -
J gene: TRBJ2-7
V gene: TRBV7-7
CDR3 DNA: TGTGCCAGCAGCCCGATTTTAGCGGGAGCGGGCAACGAGCAGTACTTC
CDR3 protein: CASSPILAGAGNEQYF

D gene: TRBD2
clone size: -
J gene: TRBJ2-1
V gene: TRBV9
CDR3 DNA: TGTGCCAGCAGCGTCGGGACTAGCGGGTTGGGTGAGCAGTTCTTC
CDR3 protein: CASSVGTSGLGEQFF

D gene: -
clone size: -
J gene: TRBJ1-5
V gene: TRBV5-1
CDR3 DNA: TGCGCCAGCAGCATCCGGGACACCAATCAGCCCCAGCATTTT
CDR3 protein: CASSIRDTNQPQHF

D gene: -
clone size: -
J gene: TRBJ2-6
V gene: TRBV9
CDR3 DNA: TGTGCCAGCAGCGTAGATGCCTACGACGCTGGGGCCAACGTCCTGACTTTC
CDR3 protein: CASSVDAYDAGANVLTF

D gene: TRBD1
clone size: few
J gene: TRBJ2-7
V gene: TRBV28
CDR3 DNA: TGTGCCAGCAGTTCGGGACAGGGTTTGTACGAGCAGTACTTC
CDR3 protein: CASSSGQGLYEQYF

D gene: -
clone size: -
J gene: TRBJ2-5
V gene: TRBV7-2
CDR3 DNA: TGTGCCAGCAGCTGGAAATGGGGCACGCAAGAGACCCAGTACTTC
CDR3 protein: CASSWKWGTQETQYF

D gene: -
clone size: few
J gene: TRBJ2-4
V gene: TRBV7-6
CDR3 DNA: TGTGCCAGCAGCTTAGCACGGGAGCAGTCCATTCAGTACTTC
CDR3 protein: CASSLAREQSIQYF

D gene: -
clone size: -
J gene: TRBJ1-6
V gene: TRBV28
CDR3 DNA: TGTGCCAGCAGTTTACCATCACAGGGCGCACCCCTCCACTTT
CDR3 protein: CASSLPSQGAPLHF

D gene: TRBD2
clone size: few
J gene: TRBJ2-3
V gene: TRBV5-1
CDR3 DNA: TGCGCCAGCAGCTGGACGGGAGGGCCTAACACAGATACGCAGTATTTT
CDR3 protein: CASSWTGGPNTDTQYF

D gene: -
clone size: few
J gene: TRBJ2-2
V gene: TRBV4-3
CDR3 DNA: TGCGCCAGCAGCCAAGACTCATACACCTACACCGGGGAGCTGTTTTTT
CDR3 protein: CASSQDSYTYTGELFF